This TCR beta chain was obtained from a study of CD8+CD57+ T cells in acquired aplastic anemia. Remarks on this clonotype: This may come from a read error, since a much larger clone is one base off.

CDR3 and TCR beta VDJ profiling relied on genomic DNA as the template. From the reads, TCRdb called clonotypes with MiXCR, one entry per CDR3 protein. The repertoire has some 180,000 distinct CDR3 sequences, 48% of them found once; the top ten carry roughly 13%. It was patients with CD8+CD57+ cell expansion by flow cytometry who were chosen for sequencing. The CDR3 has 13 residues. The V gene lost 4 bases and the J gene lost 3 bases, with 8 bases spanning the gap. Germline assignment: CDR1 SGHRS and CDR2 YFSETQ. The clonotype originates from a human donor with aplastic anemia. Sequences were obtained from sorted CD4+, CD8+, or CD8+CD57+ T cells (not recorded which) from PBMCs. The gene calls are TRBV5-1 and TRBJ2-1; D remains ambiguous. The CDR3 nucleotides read TGCGCCAGCAGCACCTACAGCTACAATGAGCAGTTCTTC. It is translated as CASSTYSYNEQFF.